This passage covers 8 T cell receptor beta chains from one sample sequenced in a study of blood T cell repertoires in COVID-19. Some clones are missing from TCRdb's copy, which holds only in-frame ones; the method was immunoSEQ multiplex PCR. The sample has 250,000 to 300,000 clones; around nine tenths are singletons. Sample: peripheral blood. These receptors all come from a woman aged 70-85 years with COVID-19, enrolled during active disease.

This sequence joins TRBV18 and TRBJ1-1, with 8 nucleotides matching TRBD1. The CDR3 covers 16 residues. V shed 2 bases and J 4 bases; nucleotides not matched to a gene: 9. CDR1 is KGHSH and CDR2 is LQKENI in the germline V gene. The CDR3 DNA sequence: TGTGCCAGCTCACCAGGGTGGGACAGGTCCCTCACTGAAGCTTTCTTT. Translating gives CASSPGWDRSLTEAFF.

This clone was detected once. The rearrangement links TRBV7-2 to TRBJ1-1, with 10 bases identical to TRBD1. There are 14 residues in the CDR3. Per germline, CDR1 SGHTA and CDR2 FQGNSA. V trimming: 4 bases; J trimming: 4 bases; junction bases outside the gene matches: 3. CDR3 DNA sequence: TGTGCCAGCAGCTCATGGACAGGGGGCACTGAAGCTTTCTTT. Its protein is CASSSWTGGTEAFF.

V is TRBV6-5 and J is TRBJ1-1, with 8 bases that match TRBD1. The germline V gene encodes CDR1 MNHEY and CDR2 SVGAGI. The V gene end was trimmed by 7 bases and the J gene end by 6 bases; junction bases not matched to a gene: 10. The CDR3 covers 14 residues. The chain's CDR3 is CASTLTGGGAEAFF. The CDR3 region has the DNA TGTGCCAGCACCTTAACAGGGGGTGGGGCTGAAGCTTTCTTT.

This chain joins TRBV12-2 and TRBJ2-3; whether TRBD2, the table's D call, matches the DNA was not checked. TRBV12-2 is marked as a pseudogene. CDR3 size: 19 residues. The CDR3 bases are TGTGCAAGTCGCTTAGGGACCCGGAGCGGGGGTCCAACCACAGATACGCAGTATTTT. The encoded protein is CASRLGTRSGGPTTDTQYF.

The J gene is TRBJ2-3, the V gene TRBV27, with D possibly being TRBD2 (6 bases). The germline gives CDR1 MNHEY, CDR2 SMNVEV (reference sequence). V lost 6 bases to trimming and J lost 0 bases, with 10 bases between them. There are 14 residues in the CDR3. CDR3 sequence (DNA): TGTGCCAGCAGACTGGGACTTAGCACAGATACGCAGTATTTT. This encodes CASRLGLSTDTQYF.

The chain employs TRBV5-8 and TRBJ1-2; D may be TRBD1 (6 bases). Germline V gene data show CDR1 as SGHTS and CDR2 as YDEGEE. V was shortened by 4 bases and J by 4 bases, with 14 bases between the two germline ends. CDR3 length: 14 residues. The chain's CDR3 is CASSTPGTTYGYTF. DNA for the CDR3: TGTGCCAGCAGCACTCCTGGGACAACCTATGGCTACACCTTC.

The CDR3 here is CASSPRWTEAFF. CDR3 nucleotides: TGTGCCAGCAGCCCGCGGTGGACTGAAGCTTTCTTT. This rearrangement joins TRBV7-8 to TRBJ1-1, with no clear D. Germline CDR1 SGHVS, CDR2 FQNEAQ. The V and J ends lost 5 bases and 5 bases respectively, with 9 bases between them. This CDR3 has 12 amino acids.

The J gene is TRBJ2-7, the V gene TRBV7-2; TRBD1 matches 9 bases. J was trimmed by 9 bases and V by 0 bases; bases with no gene match: 9. This CDR3 has 15 residues. The V gene's germline CDR1 is SGHTA and CDR2 FQGNSA. The CDR3 protein is CASSLAGTGQYSQYF. The CDR3 nucleotides read TGTGCCAGCAGCTTAGCCGGGACAGGGCAGTACTCGCAGTACTTC.